The clone carrying this T cell receptor beta chain has only one observation. This CDR3 contains 18 residues. The J segment lost 0 bases and the V segment lost 6 bases, leaving 14 bases of the junction unmatched. Germline V lookup: CDR1 SGHNT, CDR2 YENEEA. This sample stems from a study of blood T cell repertoires in COVID-19. Across the whole study: Acute and convalescent COVID-19 specimens originated in the United States, Italy and Spain. The analysed material was cDNA or gDNA that came from T cells, B-cell-depleted T cells, or PBMCs.

Authors' methods: Estimated nucleated cell counts came from reference gene primer amplification. This table comes from immunoSEQ multiplex PCR, and its TCRdb copy is limited to in-frame clones, with some not included. That table furnishes V, J and clone size, whereas the DNA furnished D and trimming. The sample includes around 240,000 clones, around 83% seen only once; the top ten take 1.4%. V and J are TRBV11-3 and TRBJ1-1; 9 positions match TRBD1. This receptor was identified in a woman aged 40-49 years who had recovered from COVID-19. The sample consisted of peripheral blood. CDR3 region: CASRSTGQGNLMNTEAFF. For the CDR3, the DNA is TGTGCCAGCAGGAGCACGGGACAGGGCAATTTAATGAACACTGAAGCTTTCTTT.